This T cell receptor beta chain originates from a study of shared clonotypes between healthy human individuals. Splitting the CD4+ cells yielded a CD45RA+ naive subset and a CD45RA-negative memory subset. Comment on this clone: As yet, its antigen is unknown.

The CDR3 is 14 residues long. The V gene lost 6 bases and the J gene lost 0 bases, with 11 bases spanning the gap. Germline assignment: CDR1 MNHNS and CDR2 SASEGT. Overall study results and limits: Some naive CD4 clonotypes, around 4.9%, turned up in common across a few donors. Clonotypes shared by all four donors outscored non-shared clonotypes in generation probability. At large depth, rarefaction still showed sorted-subset sequencing to be incomplete.

Assay: immunoSEQ multiplex PCR; the TCRdb copy retains only in-frame clones and omits some. The repertoire has roughly 300,000 clones, 73% of them found once; the top ten carry more than 9%. J is TRBJ1-1 and V is TRBV6-1, with unresolved D. The sample was memory CD4+ T cells sorted from blood. The subset denotes: CD45RA-negative fraction. The TCR sequence derives from a man younger than 40 in good health. CDR3 DNA: TGTGCCAGCAGCACGACAAGAATGAACACTGAAGCTTTCTTT. It specifies CASSTTRMNTEAFF.